What follows is one T cell receptor beta chain and its context. The data derive from a study of CD8+ T cells in alopecia areata. As the sequencing template, cDNA was produced by extracting RNA and reverse transcribing it. Assay: immunoSEQ multiplex PCR; the TCRdb copy retains only in-frame clones and omits some. The sample contains roughly 250,000 clones, about 68% of which appear only once. Sequenced material: CD4+ T cells sorted from blood, taken at week 0. The clonotype originates from a human donor with alopecia areata.

The DNA for the CDR3 is TGCAGCGTTATGAGGCAGGAGCCTAATGAAAAACTGTTTTTT. Protein sequence: CSVMRQEPNEKLFF. This chain connects TRBV29-1 to TRBJ1-4; D gene ambiguous. The V end lost 5 bases, the J end lost 3 bases, and 13 bases lay between the germline ends. From germline, CDR1 is SQVTM and CDR2 ANQGSEA. The CDR3 is 14 residues long.